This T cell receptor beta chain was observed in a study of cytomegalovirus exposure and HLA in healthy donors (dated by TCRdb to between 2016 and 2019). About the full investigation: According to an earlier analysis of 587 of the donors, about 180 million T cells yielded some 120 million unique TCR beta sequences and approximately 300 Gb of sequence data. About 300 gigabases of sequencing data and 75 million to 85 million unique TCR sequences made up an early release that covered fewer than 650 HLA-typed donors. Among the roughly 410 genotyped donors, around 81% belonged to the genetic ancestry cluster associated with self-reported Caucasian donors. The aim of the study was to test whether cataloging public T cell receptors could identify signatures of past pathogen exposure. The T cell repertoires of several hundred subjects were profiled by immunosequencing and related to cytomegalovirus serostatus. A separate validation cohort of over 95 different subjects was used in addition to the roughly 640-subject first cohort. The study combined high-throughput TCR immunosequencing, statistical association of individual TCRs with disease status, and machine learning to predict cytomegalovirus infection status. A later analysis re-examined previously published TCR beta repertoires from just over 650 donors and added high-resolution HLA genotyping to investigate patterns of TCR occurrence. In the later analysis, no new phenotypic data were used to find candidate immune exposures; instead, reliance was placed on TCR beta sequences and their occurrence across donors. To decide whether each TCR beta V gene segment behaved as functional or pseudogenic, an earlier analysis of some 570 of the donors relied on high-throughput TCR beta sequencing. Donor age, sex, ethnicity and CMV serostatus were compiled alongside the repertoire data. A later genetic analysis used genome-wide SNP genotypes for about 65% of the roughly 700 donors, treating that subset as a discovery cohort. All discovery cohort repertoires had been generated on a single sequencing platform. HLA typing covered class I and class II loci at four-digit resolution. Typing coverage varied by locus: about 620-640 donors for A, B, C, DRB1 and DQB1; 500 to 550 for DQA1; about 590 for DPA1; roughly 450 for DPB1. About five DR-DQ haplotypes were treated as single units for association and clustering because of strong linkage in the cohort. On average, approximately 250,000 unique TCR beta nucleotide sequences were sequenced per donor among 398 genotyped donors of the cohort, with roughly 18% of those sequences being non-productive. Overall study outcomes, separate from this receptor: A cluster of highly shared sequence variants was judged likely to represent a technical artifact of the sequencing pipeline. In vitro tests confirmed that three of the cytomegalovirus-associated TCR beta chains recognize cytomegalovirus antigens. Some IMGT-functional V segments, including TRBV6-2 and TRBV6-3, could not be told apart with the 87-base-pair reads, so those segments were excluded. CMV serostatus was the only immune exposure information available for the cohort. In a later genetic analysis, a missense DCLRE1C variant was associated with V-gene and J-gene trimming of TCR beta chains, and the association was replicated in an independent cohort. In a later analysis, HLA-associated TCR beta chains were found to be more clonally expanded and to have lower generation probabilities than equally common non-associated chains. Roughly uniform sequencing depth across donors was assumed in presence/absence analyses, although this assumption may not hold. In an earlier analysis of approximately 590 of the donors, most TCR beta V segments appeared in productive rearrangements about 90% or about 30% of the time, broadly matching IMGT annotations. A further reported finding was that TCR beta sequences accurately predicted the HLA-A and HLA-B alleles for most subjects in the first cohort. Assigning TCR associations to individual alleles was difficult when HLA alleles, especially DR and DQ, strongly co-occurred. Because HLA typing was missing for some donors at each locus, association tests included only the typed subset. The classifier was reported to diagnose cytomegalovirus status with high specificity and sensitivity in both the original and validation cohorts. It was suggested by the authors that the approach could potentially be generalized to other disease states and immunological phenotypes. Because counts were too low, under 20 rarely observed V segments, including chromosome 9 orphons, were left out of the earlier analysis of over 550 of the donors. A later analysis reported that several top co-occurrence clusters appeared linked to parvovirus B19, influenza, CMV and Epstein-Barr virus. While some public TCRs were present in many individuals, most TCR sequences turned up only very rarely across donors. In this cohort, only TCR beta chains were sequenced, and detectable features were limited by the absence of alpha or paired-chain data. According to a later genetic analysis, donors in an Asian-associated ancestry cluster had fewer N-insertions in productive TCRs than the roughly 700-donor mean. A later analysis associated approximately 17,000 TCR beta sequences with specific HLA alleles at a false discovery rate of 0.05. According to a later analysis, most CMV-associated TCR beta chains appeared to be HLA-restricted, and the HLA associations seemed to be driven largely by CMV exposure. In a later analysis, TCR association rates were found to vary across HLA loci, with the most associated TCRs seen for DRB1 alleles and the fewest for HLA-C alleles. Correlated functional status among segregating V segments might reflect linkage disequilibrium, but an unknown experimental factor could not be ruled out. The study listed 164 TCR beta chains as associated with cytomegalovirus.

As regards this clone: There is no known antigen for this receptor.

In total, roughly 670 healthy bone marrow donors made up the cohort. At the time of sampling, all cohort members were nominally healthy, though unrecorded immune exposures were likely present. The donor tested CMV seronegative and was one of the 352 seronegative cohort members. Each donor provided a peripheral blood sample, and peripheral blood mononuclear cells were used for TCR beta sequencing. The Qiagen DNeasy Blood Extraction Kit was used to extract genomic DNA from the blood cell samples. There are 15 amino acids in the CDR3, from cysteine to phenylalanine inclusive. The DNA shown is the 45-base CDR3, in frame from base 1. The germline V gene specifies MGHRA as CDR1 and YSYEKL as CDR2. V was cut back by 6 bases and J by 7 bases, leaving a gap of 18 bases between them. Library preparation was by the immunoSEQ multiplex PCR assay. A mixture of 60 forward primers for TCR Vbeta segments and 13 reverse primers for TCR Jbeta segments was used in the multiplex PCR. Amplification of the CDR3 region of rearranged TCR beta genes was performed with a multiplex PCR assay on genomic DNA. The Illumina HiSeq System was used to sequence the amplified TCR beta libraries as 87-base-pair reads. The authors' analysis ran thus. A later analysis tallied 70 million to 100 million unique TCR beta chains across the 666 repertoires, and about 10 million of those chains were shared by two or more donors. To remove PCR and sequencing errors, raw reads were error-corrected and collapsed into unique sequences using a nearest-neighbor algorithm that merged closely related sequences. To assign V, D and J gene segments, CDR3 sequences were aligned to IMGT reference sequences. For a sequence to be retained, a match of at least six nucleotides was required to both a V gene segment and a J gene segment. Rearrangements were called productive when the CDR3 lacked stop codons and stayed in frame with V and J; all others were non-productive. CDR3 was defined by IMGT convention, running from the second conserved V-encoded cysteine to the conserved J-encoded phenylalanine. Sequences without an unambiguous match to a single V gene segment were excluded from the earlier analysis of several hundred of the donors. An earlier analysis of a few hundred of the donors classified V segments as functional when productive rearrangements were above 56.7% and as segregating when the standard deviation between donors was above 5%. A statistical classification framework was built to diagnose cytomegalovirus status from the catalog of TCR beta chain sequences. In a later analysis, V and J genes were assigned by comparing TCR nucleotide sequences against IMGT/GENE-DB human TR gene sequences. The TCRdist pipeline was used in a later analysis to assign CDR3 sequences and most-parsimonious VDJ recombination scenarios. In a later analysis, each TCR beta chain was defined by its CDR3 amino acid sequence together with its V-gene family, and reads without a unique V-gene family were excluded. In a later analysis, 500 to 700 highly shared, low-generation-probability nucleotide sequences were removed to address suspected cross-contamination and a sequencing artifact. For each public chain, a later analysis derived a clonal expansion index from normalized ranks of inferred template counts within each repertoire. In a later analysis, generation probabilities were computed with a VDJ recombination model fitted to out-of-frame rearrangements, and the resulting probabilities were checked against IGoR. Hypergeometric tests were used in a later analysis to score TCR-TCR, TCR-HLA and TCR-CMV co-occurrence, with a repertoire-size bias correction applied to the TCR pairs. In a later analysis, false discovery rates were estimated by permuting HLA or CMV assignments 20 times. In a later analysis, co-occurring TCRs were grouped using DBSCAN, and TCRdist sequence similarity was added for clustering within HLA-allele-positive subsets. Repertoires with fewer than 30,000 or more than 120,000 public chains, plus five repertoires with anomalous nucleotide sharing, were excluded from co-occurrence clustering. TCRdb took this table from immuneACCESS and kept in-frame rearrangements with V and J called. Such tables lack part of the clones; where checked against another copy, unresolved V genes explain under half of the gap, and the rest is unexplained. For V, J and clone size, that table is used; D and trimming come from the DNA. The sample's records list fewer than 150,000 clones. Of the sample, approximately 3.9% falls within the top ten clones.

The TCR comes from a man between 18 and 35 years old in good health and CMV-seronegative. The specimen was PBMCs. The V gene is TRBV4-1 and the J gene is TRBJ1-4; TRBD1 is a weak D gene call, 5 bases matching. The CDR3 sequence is CASSSQGGFSEKLFF. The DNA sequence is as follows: TGCGCCAGCAGTAGTCAGGGAGGTTTTAGTGAAAAACTGTTTTTT.